This T cell receptor (beta chain) was captured in a study of blood T cell repertoires in COVID-19. This CDR3 contains 12 residues. V dropped 5 bases and J dropped 6 bases, with 8 bases sitting between them. Sequencing was performed with immunoSEQ multiplex PCR; in TCRdb, only in-frame clones are kept and a portion is missing. This sample has about 200,000 clones, with roughly three quarters found just once. The chain couples TRBV12-3 or TRBV12-4 to TRBJ1-5; possibly TRBD1 for D (6 bases). The clonotype was recovered from a woman aged 40 to 50 with COVID-19, enrolled during active disease. Sequencing was done on a sample of peripheral blood. The CDR3 here is CASSMGAQPQHF. As DNA, the CDR3 is TGTGCCAGCAGTATGGGGGCTCAGCCCCAGCATTTT.